Presented here are 6 T cell receptor beta chains from one specimen sequenced in a study of blood T cell repertoires in COVID-19. Only in-frame clones appear in the TCRdb table, and some are missing; sequencing was by immunoSEQ multiplex PCR. The table includes 300,000 or so clones, 91% detected once. The specimen sequenced was peripheral blood. These receptors all come from a woman under 40 with COVID-19, enrolled during active disease.

This chain links TRBV29-1 with TRBJ1-1; D may be TRBD1 (5 bases). CDR1 and CDR2 (germline): SQVTM, ANQGSEA. Trimming pared 4 bases from V and 0 bases from J, leaving 6 bases between. CDR3 length equals 12 residues. DNA of the CDR3: TGCAGCGTTGGACAGTTGAACACTGAAGCTTTCTTT. Amino acids: CSVGQLNTEAFF.

V usage is TRBV30 and J usage is TRBJ1-5, with D maybe TRBD1 (6 bases). Trimming took off 0 bases at V and 0 bases at J, with 21 bases between the two ends. CDR1 and CDR2 (germline): GTSNPN, SVGIG (reference sequence). The CDR3 runs to 19 residues. As DNA, the CDR3 is TGTGCCTGGAGTGTACGCAGGGGCGAAGGGATATATAGCAATCAGCCCCAGCATTTT. As protein: CAWSVRRGEGIYSNQPQHF.

The V gene is TRBV19, the J gene TRBJ1-4, with D unresolved. The CDR3 has 15 residues. From germline, CDR1 is LNHDA and CDR2 SQIVND (reference sequence). The V and J ends lost 1 base and 5 bases respectively, with 11 bases between them. The CDR3 DNA sequence: TGTGCCAGTAGTATAGGGGCCGGCAACAATGAAAAACTGTTTTTT. Residues: CASSIGAGNNEKLFF.

The gene calls are TRBV28 and TRBJ1-3, with a weak D call TRBD1 (5 bases). Trimming took 3 bases from V and 8 from J, leaving 14 bases between them. The CDR3 consists of 14 residues. From germline, CDR1 is MDHEN and CDR2 SYDVKM. The CDR3 bases are TGTGCCAGCAGTTTGAGGCAGGGTGGTGACACCATATATTTT. As protein: CASSLRQGGDTIYF.

The chain joins TRBV19 to TRBJ1-5, with a weak D call TRBD1 (5 bases). The CDR3 has 13 amino acids. Germline-derived CDR1 and CDR2 are LNHDA and SQIVND (reference sequence). V lost 6 bases and J lost 7, with 13 bases in between. CDR3 sequence: CASSMGREQPQHF. The DNA of the CDR3 is TGTGCCAGTAGCATGGGCAGGGAACAGCCCCAGCATTTT.

This sequence joins TRBV10-3 and TRBJ1-2, with D possibly TRBD1 on 5 matching bases. CDR1 and CDR2 from the germline V gene are ENHRY and SYGVKD. This CDR3 is 18 amino acids long. The V end was cut by 3 bases, the J end by 3 bases, with 23 bases between. CDR3 in DNA: TGTGCCATCAGTGAAACCCTTGGACATTCGTGGTACGACTATGGCTACACCTTC. Translation: CAISETLGHSWYDYGYTF.